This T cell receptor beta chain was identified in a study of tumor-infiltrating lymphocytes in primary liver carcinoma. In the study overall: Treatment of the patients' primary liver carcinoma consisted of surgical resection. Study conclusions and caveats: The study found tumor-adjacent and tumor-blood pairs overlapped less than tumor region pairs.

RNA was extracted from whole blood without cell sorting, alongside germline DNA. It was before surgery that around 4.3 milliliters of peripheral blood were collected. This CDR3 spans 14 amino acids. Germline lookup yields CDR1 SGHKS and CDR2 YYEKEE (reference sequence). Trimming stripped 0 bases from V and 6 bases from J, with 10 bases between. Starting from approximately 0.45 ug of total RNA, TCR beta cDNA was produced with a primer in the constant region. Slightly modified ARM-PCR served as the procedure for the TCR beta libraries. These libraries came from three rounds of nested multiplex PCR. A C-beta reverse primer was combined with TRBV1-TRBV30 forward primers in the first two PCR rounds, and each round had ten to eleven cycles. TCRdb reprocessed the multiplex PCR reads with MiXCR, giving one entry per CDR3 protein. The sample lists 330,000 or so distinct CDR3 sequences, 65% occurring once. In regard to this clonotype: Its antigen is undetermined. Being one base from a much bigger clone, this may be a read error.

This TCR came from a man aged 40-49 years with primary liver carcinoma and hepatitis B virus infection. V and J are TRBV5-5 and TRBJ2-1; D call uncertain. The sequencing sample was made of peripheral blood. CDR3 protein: CASSLVGLLNEQFF. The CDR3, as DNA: TGTGCCAGCAGCTTGGTAGGGCTACTCAATGAGCAGTTCTTC. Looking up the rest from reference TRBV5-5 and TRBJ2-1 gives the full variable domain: DAGVTQSPTHLIKTRGQQVTLRCSPISGHKSVSWYQQVLGQGPQFIFQYYEKEERGRGNFPDRFSARQFPNYSSELNVNALLLGDSALYLCASSLVGLLNEQFFGPGTRLTVL.